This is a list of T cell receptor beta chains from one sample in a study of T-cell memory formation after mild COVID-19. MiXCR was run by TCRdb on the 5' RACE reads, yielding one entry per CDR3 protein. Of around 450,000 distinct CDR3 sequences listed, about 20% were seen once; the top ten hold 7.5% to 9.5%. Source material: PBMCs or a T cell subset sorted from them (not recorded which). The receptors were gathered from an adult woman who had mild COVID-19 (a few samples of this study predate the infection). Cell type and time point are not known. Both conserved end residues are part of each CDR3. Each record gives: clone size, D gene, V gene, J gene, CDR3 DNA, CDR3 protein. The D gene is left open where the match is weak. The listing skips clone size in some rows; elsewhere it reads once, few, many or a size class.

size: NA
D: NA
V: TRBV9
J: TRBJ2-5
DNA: TGTGCCAGCAGCGCGAGCGGGCCGGCGGGGACCCAGTACTTC
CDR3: CASSASGPAGTQYF

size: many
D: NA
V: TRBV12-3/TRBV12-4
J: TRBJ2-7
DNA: TGTGCCAGCAGTTACTCCTCCTACGAGCAGTACTTC
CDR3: CASSYSSYEQYF

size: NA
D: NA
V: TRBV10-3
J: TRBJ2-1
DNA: TGTGCCATCAGGCCCGCGGGGGCAGACAATGAGCAGTTCTTC
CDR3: CAIRPAGADNEQFF

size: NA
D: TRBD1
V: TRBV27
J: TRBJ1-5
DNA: TGTGCCAGCAGCCTCACCTCCGGACAGGGCGGTCAGCCCCAGCATTTT
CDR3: CASSLTSGQGGQPQHF

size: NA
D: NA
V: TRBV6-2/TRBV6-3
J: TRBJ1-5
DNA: TGTGCCAGCAGTTATACGGGATATAGCAATCAGCCCCAGCATTTT
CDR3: CASSYTGYSNQPQHF

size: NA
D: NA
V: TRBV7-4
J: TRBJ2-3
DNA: TGTGCCAGCTGCATCCAGGTGGCTCAGACGCAGTATTTT
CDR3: CASCIQVAQTQYF

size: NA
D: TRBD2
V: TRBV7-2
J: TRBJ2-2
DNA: TGTGCCAGCAGCTTAGTTGCTAGCGGGAGGGCCAGGGGGGAGCTGTTTTTT
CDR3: CASSLVASGRARGELFF

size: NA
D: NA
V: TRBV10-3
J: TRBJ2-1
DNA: TGTGCCATCTCCTGGGGACGCAATGAGCAGTTCTTC
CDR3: CAISWGRNEQFF

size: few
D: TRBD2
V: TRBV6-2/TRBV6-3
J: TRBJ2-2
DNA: TGTGCCAGCATAAAAAGCGGGAGAGGAACCGGGGAGCTGTTTTTT
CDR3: CASIKSGRGTGELFF

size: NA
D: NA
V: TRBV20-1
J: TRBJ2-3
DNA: TGCAGTGCTAGGGAGGCACGATTCACAGATACGCAGTATTTT
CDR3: CSAREARFTDTQYF

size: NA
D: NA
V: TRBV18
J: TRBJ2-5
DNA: TGTGCCAGCTCACCACGGGTCGCCATCCAAGAGACCCAGTACTTC
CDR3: CASSPRVAIQETQYF

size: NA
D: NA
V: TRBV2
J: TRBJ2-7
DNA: TGTGCCAGCAGTGGGTCGACTAACTACGAGTTGTACTTC
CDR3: CASSGSTNYELYF

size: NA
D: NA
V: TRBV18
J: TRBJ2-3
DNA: TGTGCCAGCTCACCGACTAGATCCAGCAATACGCAGTATTTT
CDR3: CASSPTRSSNTQYF

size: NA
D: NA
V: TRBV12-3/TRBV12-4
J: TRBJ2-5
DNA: TGTGCCAGCAGTTTAGCGGAATCGGCGGGGTCTGAGACCCAGTACTTC
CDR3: CASSLAESAGSETQYF

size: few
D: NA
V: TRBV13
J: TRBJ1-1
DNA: TGTGCCAGCAGCCCACTTGGCGGAGTGAACACTGAAGCTTTCTTT
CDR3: CASSPLGGVNTEAFF

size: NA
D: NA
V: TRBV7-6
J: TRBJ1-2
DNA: TGTGCCAGCAGCCCCCCCCGTTGGCAGGGGAAGGATGGCTACACCTTC
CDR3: CASSPPRWQGKDGYTF

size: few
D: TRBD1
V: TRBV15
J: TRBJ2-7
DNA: TGTGCCACCAGCAGAGATCTCCGGGACAGGGGGCATAAGCAGTACTTC
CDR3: CATSRDLRDRGHKQYF